One and the same sample provided the 7 T cell receptor beta chains below, sequenced in a study of radiotherapy plus CTLA-4 blockade in lung cancer (dated by TCRdb to 2016 to 2018). The library relied on the immunoSEQ multiplex PCR assay. TCRdb re-hosts the immuneACCESS table, in-frame sequences only. Its copies lack some clones; in the studies checked, an unresolved V gene accounts for under half of them, and the cause for the rest is not known. Present in this sample are about 16,000 clones, 55% to 75% of which were seen just once. Around half of the sample is taken by the ten largest. The sequencing used peripheral blood, collected from a patient treated with radiotherapy plus ipilimumab. The receptor source for this set is a human donor with non-small cell lung cancer whose response to radiotherapy plus ipilimumab could not be evaluated.

This chain joins TRBV4-3 and TRBJ2-5, with 10 bases fitting TRBD1. V lost 0 bases, J lost 7 bases, and 11 bases stayed unmatched. The CDR3 is 17 amino acids. The germline V gene has CDR1 LGHNA and CDR2 YSLEER. The chain's CDR3 is CASSQDIDRGPKGTQYF. The CDR3 DNA reads TGCGCCAGCAGCCAAGATATTGACAGGGGGCCTAAGGGGACCCAGTACTTC.

This rearrangement joins TRBV4-1 to TRBJ2-1; 9 bases match TRBD2. Germline CDR1 is MGHRA and CDR2 is YSYEKL. With 0 bases clipped from V and 5 bases from J, the junction kept 8 bases outside the gene matches. The CDR3 spans 17 residues. CDR3 in amino acids: CASSQENAGGLDNEQFF. The CDR3, as DNA: TGCGCCAGCAGCCAAGAGAATGCGGGGGGGCTGGACAATGAGCAGTTCTTC.

V gene TRBV4-1 combines with J gene TRBJ1-1; D perhaps matches TRBD1 (6 bases). In germline, CDR1 is MGHRA, CDR2 YSYEKL. Trimming took 5 bases from V and 1 from J, leaving 14 bases between them. This CDR3 is 15 amino acids long. Here the CDR3 DNA reads TGCGCCAGCAGCACCCGGACAGATTCGAACACTGAAGCTTTCTTT. It yields the protein CASSTRTDSNTEAFF.

This rearrangement joins TRBV5-1 to TRBJ2-1; TRBD1 agrees at 8 bases. The trim removed 3 bases at V and 8 bases at J, leaving 10 bases unmatched. This CDR3 region has 15 residues. The germline gives CDR1 SGHRS, CDR2 YFSETQ. CDR3 DNA sequence: TGCGCCAGCAGCTCACAGGGGGGAATGGACTATGAGCAGTTCTTC. Protein sequence: CASSSQGGMDYEQFF. Variable domain in full (rest from reference TRBV5-1 and TRBJ2-1): KAGVTQTPRYLIKTRGQQVTLSCSPISGHRSVSWYQQTPGQGLQFLFEYFSETQRNKGNFPGRFSGRQFSNSRSEMNVSTLELGDSALYLCASSSQGGMDYEQFFGPGTRLTVL.

This chain connects TRBV19 to TRBJ1-4; 10 nucleotides line up with TRBD1. With V trimmed by 5 bases and J by 0 bases, 6 bases remained unmatched. There are 17 residues in the CDR3. CDR1 is LNHDA, CDR2 SQIVND, per germline (reference sequence). CDR3 region: CASSPDRGPSTNEKLFF. The CDR3 coding sequence is TGTGCCAGTAGTCCAGACAGGGGGCCATCAACTAATGAAAAACTGTTTTTT.

The sample holds a few counts of this clone. CDR3 sequence reads: CASSPPGEYNGYTF. Here the CDR3 DNA reads TGTGCCAGCAGCCCCCCCGGGGAGTACAACGGCTACACCTTC. The rearrangement uses TRBV9 and TRBJ1-2, with D uncertain. Trimming pared 4 bases from V and 8 bases from J, leaving 18 bases between. Germline V lookup: CDR1 SGDLS, CDR2 YYNGEE. The CDR3 runs to 14 residues.

The sample holds a few counts of this clone. The chain combines TRBV5-1 with TRBJ2-5, with D tentatively TRBD1 (8 bases). Per germline, CDR1 SGHRS and CDR2 YFSETQ. The V end lost 4 bases, the J end lost 5 bases, and 15 bases lay between the germline ends. The CDR3 consists of 14 residues. CDR3 DNA sequence: TGCGCCAGCAGCGGACAGGGAGGGGTGGAGACCCAGTACTTC. It encodes CASSGQGGVETQYF.